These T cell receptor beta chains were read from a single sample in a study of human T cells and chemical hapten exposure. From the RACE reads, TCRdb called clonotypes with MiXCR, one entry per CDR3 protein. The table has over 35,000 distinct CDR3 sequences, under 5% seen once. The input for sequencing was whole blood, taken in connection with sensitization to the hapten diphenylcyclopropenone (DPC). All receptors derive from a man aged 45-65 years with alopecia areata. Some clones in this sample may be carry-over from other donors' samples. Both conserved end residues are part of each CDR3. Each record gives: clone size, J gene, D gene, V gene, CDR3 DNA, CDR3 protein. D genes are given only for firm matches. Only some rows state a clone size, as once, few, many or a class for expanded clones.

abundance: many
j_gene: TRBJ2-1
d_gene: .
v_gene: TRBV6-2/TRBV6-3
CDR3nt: TGTGCCAGCAGTTACTTTCCTTACAATGAGCAGTTCTTC
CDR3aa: CASSYFPYNEQFF

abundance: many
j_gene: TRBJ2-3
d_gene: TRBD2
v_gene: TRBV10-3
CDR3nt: TGTGCCATCAGTGAGGTTCTAGCGGGAGGGCCGGGGGATACGCAGTATTTT
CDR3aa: CAISEVLAGGPGDTQYF

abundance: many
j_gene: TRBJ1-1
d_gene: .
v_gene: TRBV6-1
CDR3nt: TGTGCCACAGGGGACAAAAGATCGGACACTGAAGCTTTCTTT
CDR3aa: CATGDKRSDTEAFF

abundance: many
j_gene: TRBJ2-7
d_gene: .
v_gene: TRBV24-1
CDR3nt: TGTGCCACCAGTTCCACGGACGGGTCCTACGAGCAGTACTTC
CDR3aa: CATSSTDGSYEQYF

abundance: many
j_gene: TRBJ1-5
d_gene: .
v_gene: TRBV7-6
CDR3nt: TGTGCCAGCTCCGGGTCCCGACGATGGAATCAGCCCCAGCATTTT
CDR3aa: CASSGSRRWNQPQHF

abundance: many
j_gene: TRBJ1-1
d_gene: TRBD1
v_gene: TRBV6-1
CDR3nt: TGTGCCAGCAGTGAACCCGGGACAGGGCAGACTGAAGCTTTCTTT
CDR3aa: CASSEPGTGQTEAFF

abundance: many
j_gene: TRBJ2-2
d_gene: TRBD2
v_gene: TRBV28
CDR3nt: TGTGCCAGCAGTTCGGGGGGGGCCCCGAACACCGGGGAGCTGTTTTTT
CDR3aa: CASSSGGAPNTGELFF

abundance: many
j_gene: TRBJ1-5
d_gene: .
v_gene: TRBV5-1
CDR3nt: TGCGCCAGCAGCGAAGGGGGGATGGGCAATCAGCCCCAGCATTTT
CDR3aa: CASSEGGMGNQPQHF

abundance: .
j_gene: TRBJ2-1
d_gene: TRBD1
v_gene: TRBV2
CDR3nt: TGTGCCAGCAGTGAAGTTGCCGGGACAGGGGAGAATGAGCAGTTCTTC
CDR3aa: CASSEVAGTGENEQFF

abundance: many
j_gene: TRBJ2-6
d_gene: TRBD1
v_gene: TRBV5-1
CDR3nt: TGCGCCAGCAGCTTGGAAGGGGGCTCCACTGGGGCCAACGTCCTGACTTTC
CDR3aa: CASSLEGGSTGANVLTF

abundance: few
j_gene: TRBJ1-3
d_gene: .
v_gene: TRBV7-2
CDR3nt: TGTGCCAGCAGACCGGGACACCGCTCTGGAAACACCATATATTTT
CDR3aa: CASRPGHRSGNTIYF

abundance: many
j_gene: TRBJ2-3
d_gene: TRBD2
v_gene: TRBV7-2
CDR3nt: TGTGCCAGCAGCCAGACTAGCGGGGGCTTCAGCACAGATACGCAGTATTTT
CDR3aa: CASSQTSGGFSTDTQYF

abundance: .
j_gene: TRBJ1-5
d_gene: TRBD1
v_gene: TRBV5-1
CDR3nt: TGCGCCAGCAGCTTGGGAGGGACAGGGAGACAGCCCCAGCATTTT
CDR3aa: CASSLGGTGRQPQHF

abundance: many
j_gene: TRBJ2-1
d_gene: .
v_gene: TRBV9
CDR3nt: TGTGCCAGCAGCGTCCAGGGCTACAATGAGCAGTTCTTC
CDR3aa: CASSVQGYNEQFF